This is a list of T cell receptor beta chains from one sample in a study of post-analysis software for immune sequencing data. TCRdb reprocessed the PCR reads via MiXCR and lists one record per CDR3 protein. The data hold about 460,000 distinct CDR3 sequences, with under 55% observed a single time. What was sequenced was blood. The receptor set was obtained from a girl aged 5-17 years with multiple sclerosis. Both conserved end residues are part of each CDR3. The D gene is left open where the match is weak. Expanded clones are given a class, and other clones once, few, many or no size at all.

abundance,j_gene,d_gene,v_gene,CDR3aa,CDR3nt
few,TRBJ2-1,.,TRBV6-5,CASSYSNFREQFF,TGTGCCAGCAGTTACTCTAATTTTCGGGAGCAGTTCTTC
few,TRBJ1-1,.,TRBV20-1,CSASPSMNTEAFF,TGCAGTGCTAGTCCCAGCATGAACACTGAAGCTTTCTTT
.,TRBJ2-2,.,TRBV5-1,CAGRSQGETGELFF,TGCGCCGGCCGGTCACAGGGTGAAACCGGGGAGCTGTTTTTT
.,TRBJ2-5,TRBD2,TRBV28,CASTAGGQETQYF,TGTGCCAGCACAGCGGGAGGCCAAGAGACCCAGTACTTC
.,TRBJ2-5,.,TRBV7-6,CASSLRGHNQETQYF,TGTGCCAGCAGCTTGAGGGGACATAACCAAGAGACCCAGTACTTC
.,TRBJ1-2,TRBD1,TRBV29-1,CSVLQGAFYGYTF,TGCAGCGTTTTACAGGGGGCGTTCTATGGCTACACCTTC
few,TRBJ2-1,TRBD2,TRBV4-2,CASSQISGLAGYNEQFF,TGTGCCAGCAGCCAAATCTCGGGACTAGCGGGCTACAATGAGCAGTTCTTC
.,TRBJ2-4,.,TRBV9,CASSRGGDTKNIQYF,TGTGCCAGCAGCCGGGGTGGGGATACCAAAAACATTCAGTACTTC
once,TRBJ2-7,.,TRBV7-2,CASSLQGTFYEQYF,TGTGCCAGCAGCTTACAGGGAACCTTCTACGAGCAGTACTTC
few,TRBJ2-5,TRBD2,TRBV20-1,CSATGAGGYGETQYF,TGCAGTGCTACAGGGGCGGGAGGATATGGGGAGACCCAGTACTTC
.,TRBJ2-7,TRBD2,TRBV14,CASSHRTSIYEQYF,TGTGCCAGCAGCCACCGGACTAGCATCTACGAGCAGTACTTC
few,TRBJ1-2,.,TRBV5-5,CASSLTAANYGYTF,TGTGCCAGCAGCTTGACAGCCGCTAACTATGGCTACACCTTC
few,TRBJ2-3,TRBD1,TRBV7-9,CASSLRAGGNTDTQYF,TGTGCCAGCAGCTTACGGGCAGGGGGCAACACAGATACGCAGTATTTT
.,TRBJ2-1,.,TRBV4-2,CASSQGAQGQGWNNEQFF,TGTGCCAGCAGCCAAGGAGCCCAGGGGCAGGGTTGGAACAATGAGCAGTTCTTC
.,TRBJ2-3,.,TRBV7-9,CASQFGTPQDTQYF,TGTGCCAGTCAGTTCGGGACACCGCAAGATACGCAGTATTTT
.,TRBJ2-7,.,TRBV7-8,CASSELLTGHEQYF,TGTGCCAGCAGCGAGCTTTTGACGGGTCACGAGCAGTACTTC
few,TRBJ2-7,.,TRBV11-2,CASSTGGGRAHEQYF,TGTGCCAGCAGCACAGGGGGCGGGAGGGCCCACGAGCAGTACTTC
.,TRBJ2-7,TRBD2,TRBV7-2,CASSTISGRAILYEQYF,TGTGCCAGCAGCACTATTAGCGGGAGGGCCATTCTCTACGAGCAGTACTTC
few,TRBJ2-7,TRBD2,TRBV12-3/TRBV12-4,CASSWTSSYEQYF,TGTGCCAGCAGTTGGACTAGCTCCTACGAGCAGTACTTC
.,TRBJ1-6,.,TRBV4-3,CASSHGTGRSPLHF,TGCGCCAGCAGCCACGGAACAGGGAGGTCACCCCTCCACTTT